The 21 T cell receptor beta chains listed next were all sequenced from one sample in a study of blood T cell repertoires in COVID-19. This table comes from immunoSEQ multiplex PCR, and its TCRdb copy is limited to in-frame clones, with some not included. The profile shows about 51,000 clones, approximately 90% of them singletons. The sample consisted of peripheral blood. The source of these receptors is a man aged 50 to 59 with acute or convalescent COVID-19.

This clone was observed a single time. The rearrangement links TRBV7-3 to TRBJ2-3; 9 nucleotides match TRBD2. Trimming took 5 bases from V and 3 from J; bases not matched to a gene: 12. Germline V lookup: CDR1 SGHTA, CDR2 FQGTGA. CDR3 length: 17 amino acids. CDR3 loop: CASSLTGRGGPTDTQYF. In nucleotides, the CDR3 is TGTGCCAGCAGCCTCACCGGGCGGGGGGGCCCTACAGATACGCAGTATTTT.

The chain recombines TRBV3-1 (or the pseudogene TRBV3-2) with TRBJ1-1; D is possibly TRBD1 (6 bases). CDR1 and CDR2 (germline): LGHDT, YNNKEL (reference sequence). This CDR3 spans 13 amino acids. V was trimmed by 1 base and J by 8 bases, leaving 11 bases between them. CDR3 amino acids: CASSQARGAEAFF. In DNA, the CDR3 is TGTGCCAGCAGCCAAGCCCGGGGGGCCGAAGCTTTCTTT.

The rearrangement uses TRBV30 and TRBJ1-4, with TRBD1 matching 8 bases. The J segment lost 8 bases and the V segment lost 3 bases, leaving 11 bases of the junction unmatched. Germline CDR1 and CDR2: GTSNPN and SVGIG (reference sequence). The CDR3 loop spans 15 amino acids. DNA of the CDR3: TGTGCCTGGAGCGCCCGGGACAGGTGGGACGAAAAACTGTTTTTT. It yields the protein CAWSARDRWDEKLFF.

The gene calls are TRBV11-3 and TRBJ2-7; tentative D call: TRBD1 (6 bases). Trimming pared 2 bases from V and 3 bases from J, leaving 17 bases between. CDR1 and CDR2 (germline): SGHNT, YENEEA. This CDR3 comprises 16 residues. As DNA, the CDR3 is TGTGCCAGCAGCTTACCTAGGGACACAAATTACTACGAGCAGTACTTC. This translates into CASSLPRDTNYYEQYF.

This chain connects TRBV19 to TRBJ2-3, with 10 bases identical to TRBD1. In germline, CDR1 is LNHDA, CDR2 SQIVND (reference sequence). V was clipped by 4 bases and J by 5 bases; unmatched bases: 0. The CDR3 length is 13 residues. CDR3 loop: CASSRDRGDTQYF. CDR3 nucleotide sequence: TGTGCCAGTAGTAGGGACAGGGGAGATACGCAGTATTTT.

As to this clone: Other DNA sequences in the same sample also yield this CDR3. The V gene is TRBV5-4, the J gene TRBJ1-2; maybe TRBD1 (6 bases). Per germline, CDR1 SGHNT and CDR2 YYREEE (reference sequence). CDR3 length: 13 amino acids. The V end lost 4 bases, the J end lost 1 base, and 8 bases lay between the germline ends. CDR3 DNA sequence: TGTGCCAGCAGCCTGGACAGTAACTATGGCTACACCTTC. This encodes CASSLDSNYGYTF.

This clone appeared a single time. J is TRBJ1-3 and V is TRBV5-1, with D possibly matching TRBD1 (5 bases). The V end was cut by 5 bases, the J end by 0 bases, with 12 bases between. The germline V gene encodes CDR1 SGHRS and CDR2 YFSETQ. This CDR3 is 15 amino acids long. Written as DNA, the CDR3 is TGCGCCAGCAGACGGGACTTGTCCTCTGGAAACACCATATATTTT. Protein sequence: CASRRDLSSGNTIYF.

The chain carries TRBV24-1 and TRBJ2-4; the match to TRBD1 covers 7 bases. Germline-derived CDR1 and CDR2 are KGHDR and SFDVKD. This CDR3 is 14 amino acids long. Trimming cost V 9 bases and J 4 bases; bases outside gene matches: 8. This chain's CDR3 is CATQTGTEKNIQYF. The CDR3 DNA reads TGTGCCACCCAAACAGGGACAGAAAAAAACATTCAGTACTTC.

The sample holds one count of this clone. The chain couples TRBV19 to TRBJ1-5; 8 bases match TRBD1. The CDR3 sequence is 16 residues long. Germline trimming cut 4 bases from V and 4 bases from J; bases unmatched to any gene: 9. Germline-derived CDR1 and CDR2 are LNHDA and SQIVND (reference sequence). The CDR3 sequence is CASSNPGQAGNQPQHF. CDR3 in DNA: TGTGCCAGTAGTAACCCGGGACAGGCAGGAAATCAGCCCCAGCATTTT.

J is TRBJ2-2 and V is TRBV6-6, with 7 bases fitting TRBD1. Germline trimming cut 8 bases from V and 5 bases from J; bases unmatched to any gene: 11. This CDR3 contains 15 residues. CDR1 is MNHNY and CDR2 is SVGAGI in the germline V gene (reference sequence). CDR3 in amino acids: CASRLSTGQTGELFF. The CDR3 nucleotides are TGTGCCAGCCGCCTCTCGACAGGGCAGACCGGGGAGCTGTTTTTT.

The J gene is TRBJ1-2, the V gene TRBV20-1; 7 bases are a match to TRBD1. Germline CDR1 DFQATT, CDR2 SNEGSKA (reference sequence). With 6 bases clipped from V and 4 bases from J, the junction kept 2 bases outside the gene matches. The CDR3 runs 11 residues. In DNA, the CDR3 is TGCAGTGCAGGGACAGTCTATGGCTACACCTTC. Its translation is CSAGTVYGYTF.

The rearrangement joins TRBV2 to TRBJ1-1, with D perhaps matching TRBD1 (6 bases). This CDR3 has 14 residues. Trimming shortened V by 6 bases and J by 0 bases, and 11 bases separated the two germline ends. Germline CDR1 is SNHLY and CDR2 is FYNNEI. In nucleotides, the CDR3 is TGTGCCAGCAGGGTAGACAGGCTGAACACTGAAGCTTTCTTT. It encodes CASRVDRLNTEAFF.

This chain connects TRBV2 to TRBJ1-2; perhaps TRBD1 as D (6 bases). Trimming pared 7 bases from V and 7 bases from J, leaving 22 bases between. Germline V gene sequence: CDR1 SNHLY, CDR2 FYNNEI. The CDR3 is 15 residues long. The CDR3 spells CASTAAIQGSGGYTF. In nucleotides, the CDR3 is TGTGCCAGCACGGCCGCCATACAGGGATCGGGTGGCTACACCTTC.

V gene TRBV5-1 combines with J gene TRBJ2-7, with TRBD1 matching over 9 bases. Trimming at V came to 0 bases and at J to 9 bases, leaving 13 bases not matched to a gene. The CDR3 is made up of 16 amino acids. Per germline, CDR1 SGHRS and CDR2 YFSETQ. The CDR3, as DNA: TGCGCCAGCAGCTTGGGCACCCCGGGACAGGGCTTCGGGCAGTACTTC. Translated, it gives CASSLGTPGQGFGQYF.

The chain joins TRBV20-1 to TRBJ1-1; D possibly corresponds to TRBD1 (5 bases). The CDR3 contains 17 residues. Germline lookup yields CDR1 DFQATT and CDR2 SNEGSKA (reference sequence). Trimming took 3 bases from V and 0 from J, leaving 20 bases between them. CDR3 coding DNA: TGCAGTGCTAGTGAAAAGATTTGGGGCTCAATGAACACTGAAGCTTTCTTT. Protein product: CSASEKIWGSMNTEAFF.

This chain links TRBV18 with TRBJ1-2; D call uncertain. Looked up from germline, CDR1 is KGHSH and CDR2 is LQKENI. V lost 4 bases and J 3 bases, leaving 18 bases between the germline ends. CDR3 length: 16 residues. The CDR3 nucleotides are TGTGCCAGCTCACTACGGAGGGTTGAAAGTGACTATGGCTACACCTTC. Translation: CASSLRRVESDYGYTF.

J is TRBJ2-7 and V is TRBV3-1 (or the pseudogene TRBV3-2); possible D gene TRBD2, 5 bases. Per germline, CDR1 LGHDT and CDR2 YNNKEL (reference sequence). The CDR3 covers 15 residues. Trimming took off 5 bases at V and 4 bases at J, with 18 bases between the two ends. CDR3 coding DNA: TGTGCCAGCAGCTCGGGGTTACGGACCTTTTACGAGCAGTACTTC. This sequence encodes CASSSGLRTFYEQYF.

The chain joins TRBV6-5 to TRBJ1-2; maybe TRBD1 (6 bases). V was shortened by 0 bases and J by 8 bases, with 13 bases between the two germline ends. This CDR3 spans 14 amino acids. Germline V gives CDR1 MNHEY, CDR2 SVGAGI. Written as DNA, the CDR3 is TGTGCCAGCAGTTACTCCGCAGGGGTAGGAGGCTACACCTTC. The encoded protein is CASSYSAGVGGYTF.

The gene calls are TRBV3-1 (or the pseudogene TRBV3-2) and TRBJ1-2, with D tentatively TRBD1 (5 bases). The germline gives CDR1 LGHDT, CDR2 YNNKEL (reference sequence). This CDR3 comprises 16 residues. The germline V and J ends were trimmed by 1 base and 4 bases, with 16 bases remaining between them. CDR3 amino acids: CASSQVQTGPSYGYTF. In nucleotides, the CDR3 is TGTGCCAGCAGCCAAGTCCAAACAGGACCCAGCTATGGCTACACCTTC.

V is TRBV6-6 and J is TRBJ2-3, with 12 bases that match TRBD2. With V trimmed by 7 bases and J by 0 bases, 2 bases remained unmatched. There are 15 residues in the CDR3. CDR1 and CDR2 from the germline V gene are MNHNY and SVGAGI (reference sequence). This CDR3 reads CASKTSGGSTDTQYF. In nucleotides, the CDR3 is TGTGCCAGCAAGACTAGCGGGGGAAGCACAGATACGCAGTATTTT.

The chain links TRBV6-6 to TRBJ2-3, with D possibly being TRBD1 (6 bases). V was trimmed by 6 bases and J by 6 bases, leaving 13 bases between them. The CDR3 extends over 13 amino acids. Germline assignment: CDR1 MNHNY and CDR2 SVGAGI (reference sequence). CDR3 sequence (DNA): TGTGCCAGCAGCTCCGGTGGGGGCGATACGCAGTATTTT. Protein sequence: CASSSGGGDTQYF.